The rows below give T cell receptor beta chains drawn from one sample of a study of T cells after yellow fever vaccination. One entry per CDR3 protein results from TCRdb running MiXCR on the 5' RACE reads. The table has 500,000 to 700,000 distinct CDR3 sequences, approximately 21% seen once; the top ten hold roughly an eighth. The sequences come from PBMCs, collected 15 days after the yellow fever booster vaccination. Receptors were obtained from a man between 25 and 39 years old who received the YFV17D yellow fever vaccine. CDR3s include the opening cysteine and the closing phenylalanine or tryptophan. A D gene is named only where the DNA matches it firmly. Where a row states a size, it is once, few, many or the class of an expanded clone; other rows omit it.

clone_size j_call v_call d_call cdr3_aa cdr3_nt
. TRBJ2-5 TRBV5-4 . CASSSPPGRDGEETQYF TGTGCCAGCAGCTCCCCTCCGGGGCGGGATGGAGAAGAGACCCAGTACTTC
few TRBJ1-2 TRBV4-1 . CASSQEEVGGYGYTF TGCGCCAGCAGCCAAGAGGAGGTCGGGGGTTATGGCTACACCTTC
few TRBJ1-2 TRBV7-6 . CASSPGRGRDRGYTF TGTGCCAGCAGCCCCGGGAGAGGAAGGGATCGCGGCTACACCTTC
few TRBJ2-7 TRBV21-1 . CAKGPGHTYEQYF TGTGCCAAAGGGCCGGGCCACACCTACGAGCAGTACTTC
. TRBJ1-5 TRBV28 . CASSWGNGNQPQHF TGTGCCAGCAGTTGGGGTAATGGCAATCAGCCCCAGCATTTT
. TRBJ2-5 TRBV7-3 . CASSLGLPEETQYF TGTGCCAGCAGCTTAGGACTACCGGAAGAGACCCAGTACTTC
few TRBJ2-2 TRBV5-6 . CASSLEGRTGELFF TGTGCCAGCAGCTTGGAGGGCAGGACCGGGGAGCTGTTTTTT
. TRBJ2-2 TRBV30 TRBD1 CAWSVGTGHTGELFF TGTGCCTGGAGTGTTGGGACAGGGCACACCGGGGAGCTGTTTTTT
few TRBJ1-1 TRBV3-1 . CASSRIEAFF TGTGCCAGCAGCCGAATAGAAGCTTTCTTT
many TRBJ2-3 TRBV10-3 . CAINSGSTDTQYF TGTGCCATTAATAGCGGCAGCACAGATACGCAGTATTTT
. TRBJ2-2 TRBV11-3 . CASSLGDFTGELFF TGTGCCAGCAGCTTAGGAGATTTCACCGGGGAGCTGTTTTTT
few TRBJ2-2 TRBV7-2 . CASTLGGHSTGELFF TGTGCCAGCACCCTCGGGGGACATTCCACCGGGGAGCTGTTTTTT
. TRBJ1-1 TRBV29-1 . CSVGVAEAFF TGCAGCGTTGGGGTAGCTGAAGCTTTCTTT
few TRBJ1-1 TRBV25-1 . CASSVGGVNTEAFF TGTGCCAGCAGTGTGGGCGGGGTGAACACTGAAGCTTTCTTT
. TRBJ2-7 TRBV12-3/TRBV12-4 . CASMYGYEQYF TGTGCCAGCATGTACGGCTACGAGCAGTACTTC
few TRBJ2-4 TRBV2 TRBD2 CASSIISGGLRNIQYF TGTGCCAGCAGTATTATCTCGGGAGGGCTAAGAAACATTCAGTACTTC
few TRBJ2-1 TRBV6-2/TRBV6-3 TRBD1 CASREQGAVVEQFF TGTGCCAGCAGGGAACAGGGGGCAGTAGTCGAGCAGTTCTTC